This is a list of T cell receptor beta chains from one sample in a study of blood T cell repertoires in COVID-19. Here immunoSEQ multiplex PCR was the method, and the copy in TCRdb shows in-frame clones only, minus some. In the table there are roughly 250,000 clones, 80% to 90% of which are singletons. Sequencing used peripheral blood. These TCRs come from a young woman with COVID-19, enrolled during active disease. CDR3s include the opening cysteine and the closing phenylalanine or tryptophan. A D gene is named only where the DNA matches it firmly. Only part of the rows carry a size: once, few, many, or a class if the clone is expanded.

abundance,j_gene,v_gene,d_gene,CDR3aa,CDR3nt
-,TRBJ2-5,TRBV12-5,TRBD2,CASGLVRGGPAETQYF,TGTGCTAGTGGTTTGGTGCGGGGGGGGCCCGCGGAGACCCAGTACTTC
-,TRBJ2-2,TRBV7-8,TRBD1,CASSLKQTGTLFF,TGTGCCAGCAGCTTAAAACAGACAGGGACCCTGTTTTTT
-,TRBJ2-3,TRBV5-1,-,CASSLSGRSTDTQYF,TGCGCCAGCAGCCTGTCGGGTCGTAGCACAGATACGCAGTATTTT
few,TRBJ1-4,TRBV2,-,CASKYEVTNEKLFF,TGTGCCAGCAAGTACGAGGTCACTAATGAAAAACTGTTTTTT
-,TRBJ1-2,TRBV5-8,-,CASSQRGSPYGYTF,TGTGCCAGCAGCCAGCGGGGGTCCCCTTACGGCTACACCTTC
-,TRBJ1-6,TRBV25-1,TRBD1,CASSDSRQGPSPLHF,TGTGCCAGCAGTGATTCGAGACAGGGACCCTCACCCCTCCACTTT
-,TRBJ2-3,TRBV11-2,TRBD2,CASSLDRTSGGTDTQYF,TGTGCCAGCAGCTTAGACCGGACTAGCGGGGGCACAGATACGCAGTATTTT
-,TRBJ2-7,TRBV4-1,-,CASSQGAGLYEQYF,TGCGCCAGCAGCCAAGGGGCAGGGCTCTACGAGCAGTACTTC
-,TRBJ2-1,TRBV3-1/TRBV3-2,TRBD2,CASSPRGDEQFF,TGTGCCAGCAGCCCCCGGGGGGATGAGCAGTTCTTC
once,TRBJ2-1,TRBV19,TRBD2,CASSLAGGVNEQFF,TGTGCCAGTTCTCTAGCGGGGGGCGTCAATGAGCAGTTCTTC
-,TRBJ1-1,TRBV27,-,CASSQRTVGVATEAFF,TGTGCCAGCAGTCAACGGACAGTCGGCGTGGCCACTGAAGCTTTCTTT
-,TRBJ2-4,TRBV7-9,TRBD2,CASSLRLSSGGRAKNIQYF,TGTGCCAGCAGCTTACGATTGTCTAGCGGGGGGCGGGCCAAAAACATTCAGTACTTC
-,TRBJ2-4,TRBV19,-,CASSIGAGTKNIQYF,TGTGCCAGTAGTATAGGGGCGGGAACCAAAAACATTCAGTACTTC
-,TRBJ2-5,TRBV4-2,-,CASSQGPLYGSGETQYF,TGTGCCAGCAGCCAAGGGCCCCTCTACGGGTCTGGAGAGACCCAGTACTTC
-,TRBJ1-2,TRBV5-4,-,CASIGTNGHTF,TGTGCCAGCATCGGGACAAATGGTCACACCTTC
-,TRBJ2-5,TRBV18,-,CASSLTEAGRPQETQYF,TGTGCCAGCTCCCTAACAGAAGCAGGGAGGCCCCAAGAGACCCAGTACTTC
few,TRBJ1-5,TRBV27,TRBD1,CASSPLDRGHGQPQHF,TGTGCCAGCAGCCCTCTCGACAGGGGGCACGGTCAGCCCCAGCATTTT
-,TRBJ1-4,TRBV7-9,-,CASSSPLAATNEKLFF,TGTGCCAGCAGCTCCCCCTTGGCCGCAACTAATGAAAAACTGTTTTTT
-,TRBJ2-3,TRBV27,TRBD2,CASSLRLGAGVTDTQYF,TGTGCCAGCAGTTTACGGCTCGGAGCGGGGGTGACAGATACGCAGTATTTT
-,TRBJ2-7,TRBV7-6,TRBD1,CASSYQGQGAYEQYF,TGTGCCAGCAGCTACCAGGGACAGGGGGCCTACGAGCAGTACTTC
-,TRBJ1-1,TRBV5-1,TRBD1,CASSLLMLDRGQTEAFF,TGCGCCAGCAGCTTGTTGATGTTGGACAGGGGGCAGACTGAAGCTTTCTTT
-,TRBJ2-5,TRBV5-1,-,CASSSDRLGKTQYF,TGCGCCAGCAGTTCCGACAGGCTCGGAAAGACCCAGTACTTC
-,TRBJ1-2,TRBV9,TRBD1,CASSNQGASGYTF,TGTGCCAGCAGCAACCAGGGGGCTAGCGGCTACACCTTC
-,TRBJ2-7,TRBV7-7,TRBD1,CASSLARGHEQYF,TGTGCCAGCAGCTTAGCCAGGGGGCACGAGCAGTACTTC
-,TRBJ2-7,TRBV7-9,TRBD1,CASSLVGLRDSSYEQYF,TGTGCCAGCAGCTTAGTGGGGCTCCGGGACAGCTCCTACGAGCAGTACTTC
-,TRBJ2-1,TRBV27,-,CASSRYNEQFF,TGTGCCAGCAGCCGTTACAATGAGCAGTTCTTC
-,TRBJ2-1,TRBV14,-,CASSQDPPSYIEQFF,TGTGCCAGCAGCCAAGATCCTCCCTCGTACATTGAGCAGTTCTTC